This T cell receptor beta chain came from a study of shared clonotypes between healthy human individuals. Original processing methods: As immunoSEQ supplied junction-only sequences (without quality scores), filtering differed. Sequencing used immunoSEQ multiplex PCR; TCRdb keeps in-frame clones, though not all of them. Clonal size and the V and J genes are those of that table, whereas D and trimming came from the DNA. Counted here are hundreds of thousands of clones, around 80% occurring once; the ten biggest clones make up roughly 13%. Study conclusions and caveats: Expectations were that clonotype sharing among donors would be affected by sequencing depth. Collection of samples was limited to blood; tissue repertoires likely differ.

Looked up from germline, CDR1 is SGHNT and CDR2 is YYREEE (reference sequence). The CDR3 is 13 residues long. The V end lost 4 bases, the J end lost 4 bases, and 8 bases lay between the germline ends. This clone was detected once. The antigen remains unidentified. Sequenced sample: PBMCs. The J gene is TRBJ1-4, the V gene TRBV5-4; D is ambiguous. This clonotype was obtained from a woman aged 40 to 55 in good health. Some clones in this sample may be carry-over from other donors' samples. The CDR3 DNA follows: TGTGCCAGCAGCACGGCTAATAATGAAAAACTGTTTTTT. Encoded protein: CASSTANNEKLFF. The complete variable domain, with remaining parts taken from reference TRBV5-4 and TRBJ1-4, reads ETGVTQSPTHLIKTRGQQVTLRCSSQSGHNTVSWYQQALGQGPQFIFQYYREEENGRGNFPPRFSGLQFPNYSSELNVNALELDDSALYLCASSTANNEKLFFGSGTQLSVL.